A selection of T cell receptor beta chains follows, all from one sample in a study of OX40 agonist ivuxolimab in advanced cancers. The method was immunoSEQ multiplex PCR; TCRdb's version includes in-frame clones alone and lacks a portion of them. The table lists approximately 59,000 clones, about 90% of them singletons, with more than 3% in the top ten. The source was CD4+ or CD8+ T cells sorted from blood, collected in a trial of the OX40 agonist ivuxolimab. The receptors derive from an adult with an advanced solid tumor such as melanoma, head and neck, liver or kidney cancer. CDR3s include the opening cysteine and the closing phenylalanine or tryptophan. D genes are given only for firm matches. Clone size is shown for a subset of rows, as once, few, many or a class of expanded clone.

TRBV18	.	TRBJ1-3	TRBD1	15	CASSPAGQSGNTIYF	TGTGCCAGCTCGCCCGCGGGACAGTCTGGAAACACCATATATTTT
TRBV6-4	once	TRBJ2-3	TRBD1	14	CASRRTGGTDTQYF	TGTGCCAGCAGGAGGACAGGGGGCACAGATACGCAGTATTTT
TRBV29-1	.	TRBJ2-1	TRBD2	13	CSVLAGGPDEQFF	TGCAGCGTGTTAGCGGGAGGGCCAGATGAGCAGTTCTTC
TRBV7-2	.	TRBJ2-2	.	15	CASRKLQQNTGELFF	TGTGCCAGCAGGAAGCTACAGCAGAACACCGGGGAGCTGTTTTTT
TRBV5-8	.	TRBJ1-2	TRBD1	13	CASSLGQGNDYTF	TGTGCCAGCAGCTTGGGACAGGGAAATGACTACACCTTC
TRBV19	.	TRBJ2-6	TRBD1	17	CASSIRGQGAGANVLTF	TGTGCCAGTAGTATTAGGGGACAGGGGGCTGGGGCCAACGTCCTGACTTTC
TRBV5-1	.	TRBJ2-5	TRBD2	17	CASTLGTSGGNQETQYF	TGCGCCAGCACCTTAGGGACTAGCGGGGGTAATCAAGAGACCCAGTACTTC
TRBV28	.	TRBJ1-1	TRBD1	13	CASSSGQWTEAFF	TGTGCCAGCAGTTCGGGACAGTGGACTGAAGCTTTCTTT
TRBV27	.	TRBJ1-1	.	14	CASSSLTQPRGAFF	TGTGCCAGCAGTTCCCTGACCCAGCCCAGGGGAGCTTTCTTT
TRBV30	.	TRBJ2-3	.	15	CAWSAGTRSTDTQYF	TGTGCCTGGAGTGCCGGGACACGCAGCACAGATACGCAGTATTTT
TRBV28	few	TRBJ2-7	TRBD2	17	CASSLFDLAGGPGEQYF	TGTGCCAGCAGTTTATTTGATCTAGCGGGAGGGCCGGGGGAGCAGTACTTC
TRBV9	.	TRBJ1-3	TRBD1	14	CASSWDRVGNTIYF	TGTGCCAGCAGCTGGGACAGGGTTGGAAACACCATATATTTT
TRBV6-5	few	TRBJ2-7	.	12	CASRSRAYEQYF	TGTGCCAGCAGATCGAGGGCTTACGAGCAGTACTTC